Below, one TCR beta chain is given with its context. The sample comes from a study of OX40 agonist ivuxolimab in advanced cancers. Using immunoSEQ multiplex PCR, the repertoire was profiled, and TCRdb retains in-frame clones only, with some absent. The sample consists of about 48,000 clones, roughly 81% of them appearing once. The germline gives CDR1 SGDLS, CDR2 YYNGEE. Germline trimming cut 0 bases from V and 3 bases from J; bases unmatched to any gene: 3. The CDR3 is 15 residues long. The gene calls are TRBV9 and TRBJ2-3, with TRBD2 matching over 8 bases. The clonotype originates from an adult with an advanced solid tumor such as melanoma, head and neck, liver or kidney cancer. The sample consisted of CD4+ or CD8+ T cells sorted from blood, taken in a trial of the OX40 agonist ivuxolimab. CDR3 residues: CASSVEGGRTDTQYF. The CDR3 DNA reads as TGTGCCAGCAGCGTAGAGGGCGGGAGGACAGATACGCAGTATTTT.